This T cell receptor beta chain was observed in a study of cytomegalovirus exposure and HLA in healthy donors. Study-level background: Across 300 to 400 genotyped donors, approximately 81% landed in the Caucasian-associated ancestry cluster.

A multiplex PCR was run with 60 Vbeta primers and 13 Jbeta primers. The repertoire was sequenced with immunoSEQ multiplex PCR; TCRdb's copy has only in-frame clones and lacks some. The data contain hundreds of thousands of clones, around four fifths of them singletons. For this clone: The target antigen is unknown.

This CDR3 has 14 amino acids. Per germline, CDR1 MNHNS and CDR2 SASEGT. V trimming: 6 bases; J trimming: 8 bases; junction bases outside the gene matches: 7. Study-level findings and limits: Using the classifier, cytomegalovirus status was reportedly diagnosed with high specificity and sensitivity. According to the study, 150 to 200 TCR beta chains were cytomegalovirus-associated. In presence/absence analyses, roughly uniform sequencing depth across donors was assumed.

The sequenced sample consisted of PBMCs. The chain carries TRBV6-1 and TRBJ2-1, with 10 positions matching TRBD2. The TCR comes from a boy aged 2 to 10 in good health and CMV-seronegative. The CDR3 loop reads CASRRLAGVDEQFF. The CDR3 DNA reads as TGTGCCAGCAGGCGTCTAGCGGGAGTAGATGAGCAGTTCTTC.